This TCR beta chain was identified during a study of T cell responses to AZD1222 COVID-19 vaccine. Study-wide results and limits: Just 5 to 7 people given AZD1222 tested seropositive at baseline. Clonal diversity may have been underestimated, and the donors were mostly white British, with more females than males. Receipt of two AZD1222 doses was followed by a rise in Spike-specific TCR breadth and depth.

Only in-frame clones appear in the TCRdb table, and some are missing; sequencing was by immunoSEQ multiplex PCR. Of under 140,000 clones in the sample, 70% to 90% were seen once. Germline-derived CDR1 and CDR2 are MNHNY and SVGAGI (reference sequence). The CDR3 runs 15 residues. V was shortened by 2 bases and J by 1 base, with 11 bases between the two germline ends. Comments on this clone: Its antigen is unidentified.

The specimen was peripheral blood, collected on day 0 of AZD1222 vaccination. The chain couples TRBV6-6 to TRBJ1-1; TRBD1 might be the D (5 bases). This TCR came from an adult in good health. The CDR3 is CASSYGDDRNTEAFF. The CDR3 DNA is TGTGCCAGCAGTTACGGGGACGACAGGAACACTGAAGCTTTCTTT.